This entry lists 20 T cell receptor beta chains sequenced from one sample in a study of tumor and adjacent non-tumor tissue in lung cancer (dated by TCRdb to the late 2010s). Bulk unsorted tissue served as the source for RNA extraction, and RNA quality was assessed using a NanoDrop ND-1000 and an Agilent 2100. The library was generated by multiplex PCR. Sequencing was performed on an Illumina HiSeq 2500. TCRbeta libraries were built by three rounds of nested PCR using primers (Table S4), following protocols modified from ARM-PCR. The public sequencing data were trimmed at Q25 with fastp and processed into clonotypes with MiXCR by TCRdb, which kept only in-frame beta chains. Records with the same CDR3 protein are collapsed into one entry carrying the most frequent genes and DNA. This sample is represented by 91,000 or so distinct CDR3 sequences; about 72% of them were singletons. Jointly, the top ten make up roughly 18% of the sample.

The sample was lung tumor tissue. All receptors derive from a man aged 55 to 70 with non-small cell lung cancer.

Concerning this clonotype: This may be a read error, as it is one base from a much larger clone. This chain joins TRBV10-3 and TRBJ2-3; D tentatively reads TRBD1 or TRBD2 (5 bases each). V was cut by 8 bases and J by 6 bases, with 15 bases left in between. Per germline, CDR1 ENHRY and CDR2 SYGVKD. This CDR3 has 13 residues. CDR3 sequence: CAIGANGDDTQYF. CDR3 nucleotides: TGTGCCATCGGGGCTAACGGGGACGATACGCAGTATTTT.

V usage is TRBV7-8 and J usage is TRBJ2-7; D is perhaps TRBD2 (5 bases). CDR3 length: 16 amino acids. The V end was cut by 5 bases, the J end by 2 bases, with 19 bases between. Germline CDR1 SGHVS, CDR2 FQNEAQ. CDR3 in DNA: TGTGCCAGCAGCCCACAACCGGGATGGGGAGCCTACGAGCAGTACTTC. Translation: CASSPQPGWGAYEQYF.

The chain couples TRBV11-1 to TRBJ2-3; D not certain. Germline V gene data show CDR1 as SGHAT and CDR2 as FQDESV (reference sequence). Trimming left V 5 bases short and J 2 bases short, with 14 bases between. CDR3 length: 15 residues. The CDR3 bases are TGTGCCAGCAGCCTTTCCGGCACATACACAGATACGCAGTATTTT. Its protein product is CASSLSGTYTDTQYF.

In regard to this clonotype: A much larger clonotype is one base distant, so this may be a read error. This chain uses TRBV5-1 with TRBJ2-5; 8 bases agree with TRBD2. The CDR3 contains 14 residues. Per germline, CDR1 SGHRS and CDR2 YFSETQ. Unmatched junction bases numbered 4, after V lost 4 bases and J lost 2 bases. The CDR3 sequence is CASSHSGGQETQYF. CDR3 in DNA: TGCGCCAGCAGCCACAGCGGGGGTCAAGAGACCCAGTACTTC. The entire variable domain, with the rest obtained from reference TRBV5-1 and TRBJ2-5, is as follows: KAGVTQTPRYLIKTRGQQVTLSCSPISGHRSVSWYQQTPGQGLQFLFEYFSETQRNKGNFPGRFSGRQFSNSRSEMNVSTLELGDSALYLCASSHSGGQETQYFGPGTRLLVL.

Concerning this clonotype itself: As the CDR3 is not closed by the conserved phenylalanine or tryptophan, this likely results from a read error. The chain recombines TRBV4-3 with TRBJ2-3; possible D gene TRBD1, 5 bases. The CDR3 is made up of 13 amino acids. Germline-derived CDR1 and CDR2 are LGHNA and YSLEER. CDR3 sequence reads: CASSQRRGDTQYS. In nucleotides, the CDR3 is TGCGCCAGTAGCCAACGTAGGGGAGATACGCAGTATTCT.

As for this clonotype: Because it lacks the conserved phenylalanine or tryptophan at the end, this CDR3 is likely a read error. The DNA is omitted, as the CDR3 cannot be located on it reliably, and the CDR3 follows TCRdb's listing. The gene calls are TRBV6-6 and TRBJ2-2; TRBD1 is taken as the D call from the table, unchecked against the DNA. Per germline, CDR1 MNHNY and CDR2 SVGAGI (reference sequence). From its first to its last residue, the CDR3 has 14 amino acids. The CDR3 sequence is CAITRIGFTGELLY.

Notes on this clonotype: Because it lacks the conserved phenylalanine or tryptophan at the end, this CDR3 is likely a read error. The rearrangement joins TRBV11-2 to TRBJ1-2, with D perhaps matching TRBD1 (5 bases). Germline CDR1 and CDR2: SGHAT and FQNNGV. This CDR3 is 14 amino acids long. Between the trimmed V and J ends, which lost 5 bases and 10 bases, there was a span of 20 bases. CDR3 amino acids: CASSASVGVGDYTL. Written as DNA, the CDR3 is TGTGCCAGCAGCGCAAGTGTGGGGGTCGGTGACTACACCCTC.

As regards this clonotype: Its ends do not fully match the called genes, so a read error is possible. This chain joins TRBV5-5 and TRBJ1-1, with D perhaps TRBD1 (5 bases). CDR3 length: 13 amino acids. From germline, CDR1 is SGHKS and CDR2 YYEKEE (reference sequence). Here the CDR3 reads CVSSLTDMGRAFF. The CDR3 nucleotides read TGTGTCAGCAGCCTTACGGACATGGGGAGGGCTTTCTTT. Full variable domain (remainder filled in from reference TRBV5-5 and TRBJ1-1): DAGVTQSPTHLIKTRGQQVTLRCSPISGHKSVSWYQQVLGQGPQFIFQYYEKEERGRGNFPDRFSARQFPNYSSELNVNALLLGDSALYLCVSSLTDMGRAFFGQGTRLTVV.

This clonotype was counted at least ten times. The V and J genes are TRBV6-5 and TRBJ1-4; a weak D match, TRBD1 (6 bases). The V and J ends lost 5 bases and 7 bases respectively, with 20 bases between them. The CDR3 runs to 16 residues. CDR1 MNHEY and CDR2 SVGAGI come from the germline V gene. Here the CDR3 reads CASSPESTGKGEKLFF. In DNA form, the CDR3 reads TGTGCCAGCAGTCCGGAATCTACAGGGAAGGGTGAAAAACTGTTTTTT.

This clonotype has ten or more counts. The chain couples TRBV10-3 to TRBJ2-6; the match to TRBD1 covers 8 bases. The junction had 4 bases not matched to a gene; V was cut back by 1 base and J by 2 bases. Germline lookup yields CDR1 ENHRY and CDR2 SYGVKD. The CDR3 covers 17 residues. CDR3 bases: TGTGCCATCAGTGAGTTGGACAGGGTCCCTGGGGCCAACGTCCTGACTTTC. Encoded protein: CAISELDRVPGANVLTF.

A single count supports this clonotype. The chain carries TRBV20-1 and TRBJ1-5; no clear D gene. CDR1 and CDR2 (germline): DFQATT, SNEGSKA (reference sequence). V gave up 1 base and J gave up 3 bases, with 10 bases separating them. The CDR3 contains 14 residues. CDR3 residues: CSARVGQINQPQHF. The CDR3 nucleotides are TGCAGTGCTAGAGTAGGGCAGATCAATCAGCCCCAGCATTTT.

This clonotype is a singleton in its sample. Being one base from a much bigger clone, this may be a read error. No conserved phenylalanine or tryptophan is present at the end of the CDR3, so a read error is the likely explanation. The chain has TRBV20-1 and TRBJ2-5; 11 positions match TRBD2. V trimming: 6 bases; J trimming: 4 bases; junction bases outside the gene matches: 10. Germline CDR1 reads DFQATT; CDR2 reads SNEGSKA (reference sequence). The CDR3 length is 15 residues. CDR3 amino acids: CSASTTSGRGETQYL. The CDR3 bases are TGCAGTGCGTCTACTACTAGCGGGAGAGGAGAGACCCAGTACTTA.

This clonotype came up once. One end of the junction fails to match germline, which may point to a read error. The rearrangement uses TRBV5-4 and TRBJ2-7; the match to TRBD1 covers 7 bases. From germline, CDR1 is SGHNT and CDR2 YYREEE (reference sequence). This CDR3 is 14 amino acids long. CDR3 sequence: CVSSQGQTKYEQYF. DNA for the CDR3: TGTGTCAGCAGCCAGGGACAGACGAAGTACGAGCAGTACTTC.

This clonotype turned up a few times. This may come from a read error, since a much larger clone is one base off. The rearrangement uses TRBV11-1 and TRBJ2-2; possible D gene TRBD2, 5 bases. This CDR3 has 16 residues. CDR1 and CDR2 (germline): SGHAT, FQDESV (reference sequence). The CDR3 region has the DNA TGTGCCAGCAGCTTAGGTGGTGGCAGGAACACCGGGGAGCTGCCTTTT. The encoded protein is CASSLGGGRNTGELPF.

Details on this clonotype: Germline is not matched at one junction end, which may reflect a read error. The genes are TRBV6-2 or TRBV6-3 and TRBJ2-7, with 10 bases that match TRBD2. Germline CDR1 MNHEY, CDR2 SVGEGT. The CDR3 consists of 15 residues. The CDR3 DNA reads TGTGCCAGCACCCAGTCTAGCGGGAGTCGCCACGAGAAGTACTTC. Translation gives CASTQSSGSRHEKYF.

As for this clonotype: One junction end does not reproduce the germline sequence, and a read error may be involved. The chain employs TRBV29-1 and TRBJ1-1, with D maybe TRBD1 (6 bases). This CDR3 has 13 amino acids. The germline gives CDR1 SQVTM, CDR2 ANQGSEA. The chain's CDR3 is CSAGDGGYTETFF. CDR3 DNA sequence: TGCAGCGCCGGGGACGGGGGCTACACTGAAACTTTCTTT.

Details on this clonotype: The conserved phenylalanine or tryptophan is not found at the CDR3 terminus, so this likely reflects a read error. The CDR3: CARSLGTAWSNEQFL. The CDR3 nucleotides read TGTGCCAGGAGCTTAGGGACAGCGTGGAGCAATGAGCAGTTCTTA. The chain joins TRBV11-3 to TRBJ2-1; 7 bases fit TRBD1. The CDR3 has 15 amino acids. Germline CDR1 SGHNT, CDR2 YENEEA.

Concerning this clonotype: This is likely a read error, given that the CDR3 carries no conserved phenylalanine or tryptophan at its end. The chain combines TRBV6-6 with TRBJ1-1; D may be TRBD1 (5 bases). V was shortened by 6 bases and J by 3 bases, with 14 bases between the two germline ends. CDR1 and CDR2 (germline): MNHNY, SVGAGI (reference sequence). CDR3 size: 14 residues. The CDR3 sequence is CASRIGTGDTEAFY. The CDR3 region has the DNA TGTGCCAGCAGAATCGGGACGGGGGACACTGAAGCTTTCTAT.

A word on this clonotype: The germline gene is not matched at one end of the junction; a read error may be the cause. CDR3 loop: CASTYSKPGGWPFF. The DNA of the CDR3 is TGTGCCAGCACTTACTCGAAACCAGGGGGCTGGCCGTTCTTC. The rearrangement links TRBV6-2 or TRBV6-3 to TRBJ2-1; the match to TRBD1 covers 8 bases. CDR1 and CDR2 (germline): MNHEY, SVGEGT. CDR3 size: 14 residues.

This clonotype was seen only a few times. Given a much more abundant clone one base away, this may be a read error. J is TRBJ2-3 and V is TRBV5-4, with D perhaps matching TRBD2 (5 bases). The ends were cut back, 0 bases at V and 7 bases at J, with 9 bases in the middle. Germline CDR1 reads SGHNT; CDR2 reads YYREEE (reference sequence). CDR3 length equals 13 residues. The CDR3 here is CASSLVKRHTQYF. The DNA for the CDR3 is TGTGCCAGCAGCTTGGTTAAGCGGCATACGCAGTATTTT.